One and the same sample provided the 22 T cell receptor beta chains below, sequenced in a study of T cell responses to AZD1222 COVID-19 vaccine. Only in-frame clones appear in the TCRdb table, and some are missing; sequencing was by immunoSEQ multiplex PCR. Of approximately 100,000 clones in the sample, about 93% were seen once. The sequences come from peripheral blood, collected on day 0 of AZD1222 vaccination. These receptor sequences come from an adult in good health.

CDR3 nucleotide sequence: TGTGCCACCAGTGATTTGGGGGAGGGGACGAGCTCCTACAATGAGCAGTTCTTC. Translated: CATSDLGEGTSSYNEQFF. The genes are TRBV24-1 and TRBJ2-1, with 7 bases fitting TRBD2. CDR3 size: 18 residues. Germline V gene lookup returns CDR1 KGHDR and CDR2 SFDVKD. Unmatched junction bases numbered 7, after V lost 0 bases and J lost 0 bases.

The CDR3 sequence: CASSFGTSGRAGELFF. CDR3 bases: TGTGCCAGCAGTTTTGGGACTAGCGGGAGGGCCGGGGAGCTGTTTTTT. This chain links TRBV27 with TRBJ2-2; 16 bases fit TRBD2. The V segment lost 3 bases and the J segment 6 bases; nucleotides outside the gene matches: 1. Germline assignment: CDR1 MNHEY and CDR2 SMNVEV (reference sequence). This CDR3 is 16 amino acids long.

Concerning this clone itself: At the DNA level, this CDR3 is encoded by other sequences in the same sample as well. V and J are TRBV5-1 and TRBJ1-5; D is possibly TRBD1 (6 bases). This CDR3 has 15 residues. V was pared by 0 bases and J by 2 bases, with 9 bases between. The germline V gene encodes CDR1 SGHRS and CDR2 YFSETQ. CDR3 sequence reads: CASSLEDSRNQPQHF. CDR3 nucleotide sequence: TGCGCCAGCAGCTTGGAGGACAGTCGCAATCAGCCCCAGCATTTT.

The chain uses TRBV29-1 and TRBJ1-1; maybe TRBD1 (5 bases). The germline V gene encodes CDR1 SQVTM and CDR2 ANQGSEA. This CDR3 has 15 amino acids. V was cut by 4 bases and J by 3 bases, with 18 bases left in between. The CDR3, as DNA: TGCAGCGTTGGCCAGTCAGGGAGGTCTGACACTGAAGCTTTCTTT. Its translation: CSVGQSGRSDTEAFF.

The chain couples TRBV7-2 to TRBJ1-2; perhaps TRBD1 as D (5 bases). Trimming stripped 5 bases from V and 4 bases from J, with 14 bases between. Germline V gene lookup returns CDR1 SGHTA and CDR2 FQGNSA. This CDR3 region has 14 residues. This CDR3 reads CASSPMGVVYGYTF. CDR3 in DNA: TGTGCCAGCAGCCCTATGGGGGTAGTCTATGGCTACACCTTC.

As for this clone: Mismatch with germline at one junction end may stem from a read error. The CDR3 region has the DNA TGTGCCAGCAGCTTTGCTATGGACAGGCAGGCTAAGCACTTC. Its protein product is CASSFAMDRQAKHF. The chain links TRBV11-2 to TRBJ1-2; TRBD1 matches at 7 bases. The CDR3 has 14 amino acids. Germline V lookup: CDR1 SGHAT, CDR2 FQNNGV. The complete variable domain, with remaining parts taken from reference TRBV11-2 and TRBJ1-2, reads EAGVAQSPRYKIIEKRQSVAFWCNPISGHATLYWYQQILGQGPKLLIQFQNNGVVDDSQLPKDRFSAERLKGVDSTLKIQPAKLEDSAVYLCASSFAMDRQAKHFGSGTRLTVV.

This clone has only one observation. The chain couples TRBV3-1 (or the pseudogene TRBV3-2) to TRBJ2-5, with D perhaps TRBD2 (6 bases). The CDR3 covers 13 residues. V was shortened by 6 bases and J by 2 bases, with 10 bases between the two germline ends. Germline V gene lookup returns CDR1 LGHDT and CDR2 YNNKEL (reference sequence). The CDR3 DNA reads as TGTGCCAGCAGGGGACTTTCTCAAGAGACCCAGTACTTC. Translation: CASRGLSQETQYF.

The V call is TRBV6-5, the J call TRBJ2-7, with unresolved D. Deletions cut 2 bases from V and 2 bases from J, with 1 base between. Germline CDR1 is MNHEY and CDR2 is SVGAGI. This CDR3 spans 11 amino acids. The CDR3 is CASSYTYEQYF. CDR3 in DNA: TGTGCCAGCAGTTACACCTACGAGCAGTACTTC.

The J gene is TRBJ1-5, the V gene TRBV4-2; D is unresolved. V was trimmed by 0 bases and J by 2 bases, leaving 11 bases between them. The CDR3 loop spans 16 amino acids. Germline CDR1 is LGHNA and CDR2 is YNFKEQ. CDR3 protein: CASSQDPSSRNQPQHF. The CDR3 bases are TGTGCCAGCAGCCAAGATCCCTCCAGTCGCAATCAGCCCCAGCATTTT.

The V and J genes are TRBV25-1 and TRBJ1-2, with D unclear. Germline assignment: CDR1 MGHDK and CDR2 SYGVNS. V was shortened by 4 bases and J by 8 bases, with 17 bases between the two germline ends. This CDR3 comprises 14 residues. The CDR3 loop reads CASSGVNHYGGYTF. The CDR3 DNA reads TGTGCCAGCAGTGGGGTTAATCACTATGGGGGCTACACCTTC.

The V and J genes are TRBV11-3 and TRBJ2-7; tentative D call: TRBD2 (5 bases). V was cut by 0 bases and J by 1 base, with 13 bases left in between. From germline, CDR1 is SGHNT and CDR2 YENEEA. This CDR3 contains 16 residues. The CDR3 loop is CASSLDGNRRSYEQYF. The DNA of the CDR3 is TGTGCCAGCAGCTTAGACGGGAACAGAAGGTCCTACGAGCAGTACTTC.

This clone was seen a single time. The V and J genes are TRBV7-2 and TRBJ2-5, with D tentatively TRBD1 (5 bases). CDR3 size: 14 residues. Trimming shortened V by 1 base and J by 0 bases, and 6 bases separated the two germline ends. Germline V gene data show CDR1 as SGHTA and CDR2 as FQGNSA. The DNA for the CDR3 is TGTGCCAGCAGCTTAGGGGGCCACCAAGAGACCCAGTACTTC. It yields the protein CASSLGGHQETQYF.

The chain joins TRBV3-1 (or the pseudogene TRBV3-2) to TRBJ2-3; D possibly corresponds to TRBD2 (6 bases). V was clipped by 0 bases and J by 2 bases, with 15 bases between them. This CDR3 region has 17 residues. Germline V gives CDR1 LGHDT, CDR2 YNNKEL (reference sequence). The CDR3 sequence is CASSQERPRGFTDTQYF. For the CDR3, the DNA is TGTGCCAGCAGCCAAGAGCGTCCGCGGGGATTCACAGATACGCAGTATTTT.

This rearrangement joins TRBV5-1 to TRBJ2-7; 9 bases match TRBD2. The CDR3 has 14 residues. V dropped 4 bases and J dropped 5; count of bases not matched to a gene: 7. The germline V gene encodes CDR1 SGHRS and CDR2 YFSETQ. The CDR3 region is CASSMQREANEQYF. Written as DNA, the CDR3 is TGCGCCAGCAGCATGCAGCGGGAGGCAAACGAGCAGTACTTC.

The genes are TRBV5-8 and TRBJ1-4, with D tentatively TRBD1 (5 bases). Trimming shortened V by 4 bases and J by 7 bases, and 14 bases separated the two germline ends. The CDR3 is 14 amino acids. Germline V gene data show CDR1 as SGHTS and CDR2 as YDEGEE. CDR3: CASSPWGEPEKLFF. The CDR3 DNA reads TGTGCCAGCAGCCCCTGGGGGGAACCTGAAAAACTGTTTTTT.

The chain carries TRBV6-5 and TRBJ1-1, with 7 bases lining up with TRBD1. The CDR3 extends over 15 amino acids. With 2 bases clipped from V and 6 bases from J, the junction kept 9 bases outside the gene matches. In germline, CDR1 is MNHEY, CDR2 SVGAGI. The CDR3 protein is CASSYDNRGKAEAFF. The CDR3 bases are TGTGCCAGCAGTTACGACAACAGGGGTAAGGCTGAAGCTTTCTTT.

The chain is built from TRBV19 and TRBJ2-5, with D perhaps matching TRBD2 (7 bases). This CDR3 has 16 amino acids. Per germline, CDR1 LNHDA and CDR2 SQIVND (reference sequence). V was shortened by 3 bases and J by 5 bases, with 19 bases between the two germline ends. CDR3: CASSIRAGAKGETQYF. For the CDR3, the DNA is TGTGCCAGTAGTATCCGGGCGGGGGCGAAGGGCGAGACCCAGTACTTC.

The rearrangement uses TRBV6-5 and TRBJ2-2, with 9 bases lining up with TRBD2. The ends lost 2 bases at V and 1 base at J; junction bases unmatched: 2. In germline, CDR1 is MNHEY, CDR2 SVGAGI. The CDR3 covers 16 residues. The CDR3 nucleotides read TGTGCCAGCAGTTACATAGCGGGGGTGAACACCGGGGAGCTGTTTTTT. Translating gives CASSYIAGVNTGELFF.

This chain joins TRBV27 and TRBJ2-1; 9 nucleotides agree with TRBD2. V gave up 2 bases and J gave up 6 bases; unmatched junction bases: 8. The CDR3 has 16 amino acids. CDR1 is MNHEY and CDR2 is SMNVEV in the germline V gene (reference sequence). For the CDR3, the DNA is TGTGCCAGCAGTTTAGGCTCAGCGGGAGGCTTCAATGAGCAGTTCTTC. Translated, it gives CASSLGSAGGFNEQFF.

The CDR3 sequence: CASSQVSGNQPQHF. CDR3 nucleotides: TGTGCCAGCAGCCAAGTCTCAGGCAATCAGCCCCAGCATTTT. V is TRBV4-2 and J is TRBJ1-5, with D uncertain. CDR3 length equals 14 residues. Trimming cost V 1 base and J 2 bases, with 6 bases left between them. Germline CDR1 is LGHNA and CDR2 is YNFKEQ.

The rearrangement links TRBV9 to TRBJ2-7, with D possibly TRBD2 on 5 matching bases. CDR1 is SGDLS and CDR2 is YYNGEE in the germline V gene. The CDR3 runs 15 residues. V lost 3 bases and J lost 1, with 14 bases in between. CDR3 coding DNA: TGTGCCAGCAGCGCCGAAGCGGAATCTTCCTACGAGCAGTACTTC. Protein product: CASSAEAESSYEQYF.

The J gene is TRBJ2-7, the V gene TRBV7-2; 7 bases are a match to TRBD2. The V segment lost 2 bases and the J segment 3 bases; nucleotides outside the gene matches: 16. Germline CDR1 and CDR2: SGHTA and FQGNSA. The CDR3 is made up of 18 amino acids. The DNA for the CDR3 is TGTGCCAGCAGCTTAAATTCGCCCCTAGTTAGCGGGCTCTACGAGCAGTACTTC. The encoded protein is CASSLNSPLVSGLYEQYF. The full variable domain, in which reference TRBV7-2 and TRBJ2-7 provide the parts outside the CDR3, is GAGVSQSPSNKVTEKGKDVELRCDPISGHTALYWYRQSLGQGLEFLIYFQGNSAPDKSGLPSDRFSAERTGGSVSTLTIQRTQQEDSAVYLCASSLNSPLVSGLYEQYFGPGTRLTVT.